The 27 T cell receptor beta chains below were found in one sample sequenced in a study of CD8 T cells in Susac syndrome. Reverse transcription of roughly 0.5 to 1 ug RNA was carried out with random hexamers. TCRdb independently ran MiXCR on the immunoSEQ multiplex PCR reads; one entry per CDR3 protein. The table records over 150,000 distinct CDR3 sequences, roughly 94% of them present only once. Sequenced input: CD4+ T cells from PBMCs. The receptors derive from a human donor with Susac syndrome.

The CDR3 sequence is CASRLGGNNEQFF. CDR3 bases: TGCGCCAGCAGGCTCGGGGGCAACAATGAGCAGTTCTTC. The chain links TRBV5-1 to TRBJ2-1, with D perhaps assigned TRBD1 or TRBD2 (6 bases each). Trimming left V 5 bases short and J 5 bases short, with 11 bases between. The CDR3 loop spans 13 amino acids. Germline V gene sequence: CDR1 SGHRS, CDR2 YFSETQ. Filled out from reference TRBV5-1 and TRBJ2-1, the complete variable domain reads KAGVTQTPRYLIKTRGQQVTLSCSPISGHRSVSWYQQTPGQGLQFLFEYFSETQRNKGNFPGRFSGRQFSNSRSEMNVSTLELGDSALYLCASRLGGNNEQFFGPGTRLTVL.

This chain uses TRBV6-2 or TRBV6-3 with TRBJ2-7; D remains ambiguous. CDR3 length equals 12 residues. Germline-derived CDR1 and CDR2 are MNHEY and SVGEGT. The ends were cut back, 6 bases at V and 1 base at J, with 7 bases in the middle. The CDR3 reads CASSHRSYEQYF. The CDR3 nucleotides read TGTGCCAGCAGCCACAGATCCTACGAGCAGTACTTC.

DNA of the CDR3: TGCGCCAGCAGCCAGACAGGGAGGGTCGACAACGAGCAGTACTTC. This sequence encodes CASSQTGRVDNEQYF. The chain recombines TRBV5-1 with TRBJ2-7; possibly TRBD1 or TRBD2 for D (7 bases each). The germline gives CDR1 SGHRS, CDR2 YFSETQ. This CDR3 is 15 amino acids long. Trimming left V 4 bases short and J 5 bases short, with 19 bases between.

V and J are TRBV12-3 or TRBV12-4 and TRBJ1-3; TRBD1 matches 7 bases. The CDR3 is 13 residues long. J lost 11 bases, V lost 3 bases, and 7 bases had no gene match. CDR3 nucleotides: TGTGCCAGCAGTTTCGGACAGGCGGGAGCCATATATTTT. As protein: CASSFGQAGAIYF.

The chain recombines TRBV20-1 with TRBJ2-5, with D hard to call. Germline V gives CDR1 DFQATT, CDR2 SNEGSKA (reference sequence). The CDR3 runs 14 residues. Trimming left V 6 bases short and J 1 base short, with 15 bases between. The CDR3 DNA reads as TGCAGTGCCGGAAGGGTGGCAGTCCAAGAGACCCAGTACTTC. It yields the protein CSAGRVAVQETQYF.

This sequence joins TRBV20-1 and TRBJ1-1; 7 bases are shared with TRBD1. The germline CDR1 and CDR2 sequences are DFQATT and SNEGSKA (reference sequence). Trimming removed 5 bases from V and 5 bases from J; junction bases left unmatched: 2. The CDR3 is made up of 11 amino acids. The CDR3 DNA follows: TGCAGTGCTCCCAGGGGGACTGAAGCTTTCTTT. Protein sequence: CSAPRGTEAFF.

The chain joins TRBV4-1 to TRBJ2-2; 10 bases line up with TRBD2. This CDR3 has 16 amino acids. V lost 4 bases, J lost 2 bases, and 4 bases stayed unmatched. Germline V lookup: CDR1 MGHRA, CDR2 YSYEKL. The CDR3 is CASSPLAGQNTGELFF. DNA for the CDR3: TGCGCCAGCAGCCCACTAGCGGGGCAAAACACCGGGGAGCTGTTTTTT.

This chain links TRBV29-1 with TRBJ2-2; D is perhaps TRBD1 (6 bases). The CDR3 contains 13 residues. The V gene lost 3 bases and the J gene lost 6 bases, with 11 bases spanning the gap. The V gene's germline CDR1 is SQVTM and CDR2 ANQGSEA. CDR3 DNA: TGCAGCGTTGACAGGGGTGTCCCCGGGGAGCTGTTTTTT. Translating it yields CSVDRGVPGELFF.

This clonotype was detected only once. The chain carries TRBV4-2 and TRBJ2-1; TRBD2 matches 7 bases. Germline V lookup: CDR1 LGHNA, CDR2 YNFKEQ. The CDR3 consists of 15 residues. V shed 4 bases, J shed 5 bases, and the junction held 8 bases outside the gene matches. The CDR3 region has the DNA TGTGCCAGCAGCCCTGAGGGGAGCGGGGACAATGAGCAGTTCTTC. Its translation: CASSPEGSGDNEQFF.

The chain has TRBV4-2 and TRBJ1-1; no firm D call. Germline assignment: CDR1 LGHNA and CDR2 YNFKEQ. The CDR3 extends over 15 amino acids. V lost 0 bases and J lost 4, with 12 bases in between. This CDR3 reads CASSQDPEGVTEAFF. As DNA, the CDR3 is TGTGCCAGCAGCCAAGACCCCGAGGGAGTCACTGAAGCTTTCTTT.

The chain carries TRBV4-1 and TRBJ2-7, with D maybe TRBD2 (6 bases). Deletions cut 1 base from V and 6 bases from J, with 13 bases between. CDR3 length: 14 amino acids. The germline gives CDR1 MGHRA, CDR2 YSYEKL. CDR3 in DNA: TGCGCCAGCAGCCAAGGGGGACTTCTAGGCGAGCAGTACTTC. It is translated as CASSQGGLLGEQYF.

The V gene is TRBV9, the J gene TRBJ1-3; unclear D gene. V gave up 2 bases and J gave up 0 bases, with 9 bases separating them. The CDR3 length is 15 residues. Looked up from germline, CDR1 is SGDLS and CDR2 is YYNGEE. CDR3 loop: CASSVMGDSGNTIYF. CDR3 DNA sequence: TGTGCCAGCAGCGTTATGGGAGACTCTGGAAACACCATATATTTT. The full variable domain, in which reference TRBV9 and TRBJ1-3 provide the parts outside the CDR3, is DSGVTQTPKHLITATGQRVTLRCSPRSGDLSVYWYQQSLDQGLQFLIQYYNGEERAKGNILERFSAQQFPDLHSELNLSSLELGDSALYFCASSVMGDSGNTIYFGEGSWLTVV.

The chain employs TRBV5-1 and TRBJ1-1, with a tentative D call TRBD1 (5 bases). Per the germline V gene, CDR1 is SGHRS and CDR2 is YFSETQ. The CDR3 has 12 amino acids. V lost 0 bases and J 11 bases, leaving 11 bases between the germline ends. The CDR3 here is CASSLGAGIAFF. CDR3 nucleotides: TGCGCCAGCAGCTTGGGGGCAGGGATCGCTTTCTTT.

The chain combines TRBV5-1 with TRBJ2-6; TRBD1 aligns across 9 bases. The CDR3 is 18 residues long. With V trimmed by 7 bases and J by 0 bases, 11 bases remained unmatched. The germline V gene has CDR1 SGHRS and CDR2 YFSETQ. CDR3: CASGRTGVGNSGANVLTF. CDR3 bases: TGCGCCAGCGGAAGGACAGGGGTTGGGAACTCTGGGGCCAACGTCCTGACTTTC.

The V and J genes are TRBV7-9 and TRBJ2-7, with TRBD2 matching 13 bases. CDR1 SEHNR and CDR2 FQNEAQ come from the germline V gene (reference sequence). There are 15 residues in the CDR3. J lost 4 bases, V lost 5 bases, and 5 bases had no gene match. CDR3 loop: CASSPGLAGPYEQYF. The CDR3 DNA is TGTGCCAGCAGCCCGGGACTAGCGGGACCGTACGAGCAGTACTTC.

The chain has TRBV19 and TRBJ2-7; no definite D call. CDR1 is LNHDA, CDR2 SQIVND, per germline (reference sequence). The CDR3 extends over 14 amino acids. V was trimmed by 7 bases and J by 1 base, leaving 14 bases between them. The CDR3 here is CASTPRMGSYEQYF. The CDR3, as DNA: TGTGCCAGTACGCCCCGGATGGGGTCCTACGAGCAGTACTTC.

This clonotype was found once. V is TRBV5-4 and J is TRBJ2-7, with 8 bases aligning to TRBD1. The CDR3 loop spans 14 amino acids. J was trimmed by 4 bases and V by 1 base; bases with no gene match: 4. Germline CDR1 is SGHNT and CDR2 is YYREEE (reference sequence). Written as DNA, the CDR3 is TGTGCCAGCAGCTTGACAGGGGGAAAGTACGAGCAGTACTTC. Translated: CASSLTGGKYEQYF.

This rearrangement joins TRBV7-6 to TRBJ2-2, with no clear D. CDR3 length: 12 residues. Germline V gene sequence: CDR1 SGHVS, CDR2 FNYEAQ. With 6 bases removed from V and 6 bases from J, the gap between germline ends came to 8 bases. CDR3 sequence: CASSRAAGELFF. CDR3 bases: TGTGCCAGCAGTCGCGCGGCCGGGGAGCTGTTTTTT.

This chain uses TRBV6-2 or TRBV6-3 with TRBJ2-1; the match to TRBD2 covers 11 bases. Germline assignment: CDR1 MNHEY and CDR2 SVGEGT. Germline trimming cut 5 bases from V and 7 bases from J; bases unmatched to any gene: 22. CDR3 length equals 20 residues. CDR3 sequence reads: CASSPTPWPSGRIPSNEQFF. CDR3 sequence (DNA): TGTGCCAGCAGTCCTACGCCATGGCCTAGCGGGAGGATTCCCTCTAATGAGCAGTTCTTC.

The chain's CDR3 is CASRGGSRGGYTF. The CDR3 nucleotides read TGTGCCAGCCGAGGAGGCTCCCGGGGTGGCTACACCTTC. This chain connects TRBV6-1 to TRBJ1-2; D not certain. This CDR3 spans 13 amino acids. The germline V and J ends were trimmed by 8 bases and 7 bases, with 17 bases remaining between them. Germline-derived CDR1 and CDR2 are MNHNS and SASEGT.

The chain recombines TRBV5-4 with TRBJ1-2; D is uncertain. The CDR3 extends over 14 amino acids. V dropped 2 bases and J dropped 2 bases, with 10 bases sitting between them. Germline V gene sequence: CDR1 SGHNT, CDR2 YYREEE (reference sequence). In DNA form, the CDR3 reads TGTGCCAGCAGCTTTCGGGCCAGGAACTATGGCTACACCTTC. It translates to CASSFRARNYGYTF.

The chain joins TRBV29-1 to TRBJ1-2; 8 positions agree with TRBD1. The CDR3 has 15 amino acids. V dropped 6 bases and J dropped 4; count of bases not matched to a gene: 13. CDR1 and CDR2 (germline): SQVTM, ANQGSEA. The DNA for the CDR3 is TGCAGCGTCGATTCTGAGAGACAGGGGACCTATGGCTACACCTTC. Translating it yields CSVDSERQGTYGYTF.

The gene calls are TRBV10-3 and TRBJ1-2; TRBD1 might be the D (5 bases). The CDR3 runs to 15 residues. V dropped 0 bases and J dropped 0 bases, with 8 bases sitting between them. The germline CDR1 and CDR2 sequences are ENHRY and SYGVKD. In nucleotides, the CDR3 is TGTGCCATCAGTGAGTCGGGGGGAGCTAACTATGGCTACACCTTC. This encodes CAISESGGANYGYTF.

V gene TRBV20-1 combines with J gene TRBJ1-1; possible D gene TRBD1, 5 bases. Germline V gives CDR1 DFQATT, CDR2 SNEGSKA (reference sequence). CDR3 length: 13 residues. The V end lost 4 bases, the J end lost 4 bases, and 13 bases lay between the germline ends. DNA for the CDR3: TGCAGTGCTACGAACAGGTTTGGCACTGAAGCTTTCTTT. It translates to CSATNRFGTEAFF.

The CDR3 loop is CASSYSIDRVVFF. The CDR3 nucleotides read TGTGCCAGCAGTTACTCGATCGACAGGGTAGTCTTCTTT. The chain has TRBV6-5 and TRBJ1-1; 7 bases are a match to TRBD1. The V and J ends lost 0 bases and 14 bases, in that order; junction bases with no gene match: 9. The germline V gene encodes CDR1 MNHEY and CDR2 SVGAGI. The CDR3 is made up of 13 amino acids.

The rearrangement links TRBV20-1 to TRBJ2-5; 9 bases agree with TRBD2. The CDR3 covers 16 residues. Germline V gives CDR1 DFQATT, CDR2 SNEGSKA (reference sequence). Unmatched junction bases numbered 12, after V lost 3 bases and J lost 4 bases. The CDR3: CSARLGASGVRETQYF. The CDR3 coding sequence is TGCAGTGCTAGGCTAGGCGCTAGCGGGGTTCGAGAGACCCAGTACTTC.

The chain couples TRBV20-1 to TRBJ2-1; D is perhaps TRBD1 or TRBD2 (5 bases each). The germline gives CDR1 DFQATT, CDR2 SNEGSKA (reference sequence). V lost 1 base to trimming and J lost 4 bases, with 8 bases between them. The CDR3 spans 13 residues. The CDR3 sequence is CSARGDEYNEQFF. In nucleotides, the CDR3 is TGCAGTGCTAGAGGGGACGAATACAATGAGCAGTTCTTC.